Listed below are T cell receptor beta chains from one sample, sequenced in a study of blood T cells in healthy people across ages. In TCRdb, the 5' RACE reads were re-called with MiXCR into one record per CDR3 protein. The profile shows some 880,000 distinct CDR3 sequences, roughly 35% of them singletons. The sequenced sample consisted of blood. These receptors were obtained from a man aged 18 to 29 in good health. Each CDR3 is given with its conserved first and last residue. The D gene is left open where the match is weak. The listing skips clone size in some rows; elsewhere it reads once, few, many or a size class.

DNA: TGTGCCAGCAGTTTAGCGCTGGGCGAAGGGACAGATACGCAGTATTTT
CDR3: CASSLALGEGTDTQYF
V: TRBV12-3/TRBV12-4
D: -
J: TRBJ2-3
size: many

DNA: TGTGCCACCAGTTTTAGCGGGGGGACGTACAATGAGCAGTTCTTC
CDR3: CATSFSGGTYNEQFF
V: TRBV15
D: TRBD2
J: TRBJ2-1
size: many

DNA: TGCGCCAGCAGCTTGGGGGGCCAGGGCAGCAATGAGCAGTTCTTC
CDR3: CASSLGGQGSNEQFF
V: TRBV5-1
D: -
J: TRBJ2-1
size: -

DNA: TGTGCCAGCAGTTTATCGTCTATGGGCGGCGGCCACACCTTC
CDR3: CASSLSSMGGGHTF
V: TRBV12-3/TRBV12-4
D: -
J: TRBJ1-2
size: -

DNA: TGTGCCAGCAGTTTAGAACTAGCGGGCGGGGAGCTGTTTTTT
CDR3: CASSLELAGGELFF
V: TRBV12-3/TRBV12-4
D: TRBD2
J: TRBJ2-2
size: -

DNA: TGTGCCAGCAGGGCGGCTGGACAGGGCTACACCTTC
CDR3: CASRAAGQGYTF
V: TRBV2
D: -
J: TRBJ1-2
size: -

DNA: TGCAGTGCTAGAGGGAGGGACAGGGACTGGGATGAGCAGTTCTTC
CDR3: CSARGRDRDWDEQFF
V: TRBV20-1
D: TRBD1
J: TRBJ2-1
size: few

DNA: TGCGCCAGCAGCCAGAGACAGTCTAGCTCCTACAATGAGCAGTTCTTC
CDR3: CASSQRQSSSYNEQFF
V: TRBV4-1
D: -
J: TRBJ2-1
size: -

DNA: TGTGCCAGCAGCTTAGAGGCAGGGATCGTAGTCGATGAGCAGTTCTTC
CDR3: CASSLEAGIVVDEQFF
V: TRBV7-2
D: -
J: TRBJ2-1
size: -

DNA: TGTGCCAGCAGTTTTACCCACGAGCAGTACTTC
CDR3: CASSFTHEQYF
V: TRBV28
D: -
J: TRBJ2-7
size: -

DNA: TGTGCCAGCAGCTTCGCTCTGGGGAGCAATCAGCCCCAGCATTTT
CDR3: CASSFALGSNQPQHF
V: TRBV7-2
D: -
J: TRBJ1-5
size: -

DNA: TGTGCCAGCAGCTTCATCCAAAGTCCCTACAATGAGCAGTTCTTC
CDR3: CASSFIQSPYNEQFF
V: TRBV11-2
D: -
J: TRBJ2-1
size: once

DNA: TGTGCCAGCAGCTTAGTTGGAGAGACCCAGTACTTC
CDR3: CASSLVGETQYF
V: TRBV7-2
D: -
J: TRBJ2-5
size: many

DNA: TGCGTCAGCAGCTTGGCCTCGGGGACAGGGTACAATGAGCAGTTCTTC
CDR3: CVSSLASGTGYNEQFF
V: TRBV5-1
D: TRBD1
J: TRBJ2-1
size: -

DNA: TGCGCCAGCAGCGGGGGGGAATACCAAGAGACCCAGTACTTC
CDR3: CASSGGEYQETQYF
V: TRBV5-1
D: TRBD2
J: TRBJ2-5
size: few

DNA: TGTGCCAGCACTGCTAACTATGGCTACACCTTC
CDR3: CASTANYGYTF
V: TRBV2
D: -
J: TRBJ1-2
size: many

DNA: TGTGCCAGCAGTTCATACCATTGGACAGAGATTAATGAAAAACTGTTTTTT
CDR3: CASSSYHWTEINEKLFF
V: TRBV12-3/TRBV12-4
D: -
J: TRBJ1-4
size: -

DNA: TGTGCCAGCAGTGAAGATGACGGACAGGGATACAATGAGCAGTTCTTC
CDR3: CASSEDDGQGYNEQFF
V: TRBV6-1
D: TRBD1
J: TRBJ2-1
size: few

DNA: TGTGCCAGCAGCCATGGCGACAGGCGGTACACTGAAGCTTTCTTT
CDR3: CASSHGDRRYTEAFF
V: TRBV7-2
D: -
J: TRBJ1-1
size: -

DNA: TGTGCCAGCAGCCAAGAAGCGGGACTCTACAATGAGCAGTTCTTC
CDR3: CASSQEAGLYNEQFF
V: TRBV4-2
D: TRBD2
J: TRBJ2-1
size: many

DNA: TGTGCCAGCAGCTTAATGCTGACTAATAACAATGAGCAGTTCTTC
CDR3: CASSLMLTNNNEQFF
V: TRBV7-3
D: -
J: TRBJ2-1
size: -

DNA: TGCGCCAGCAGCTTGGGACCCAGGGCGGATACGCAGTATTTT
CDR3: CASSLGPRADTQYF
V: TRBV5-1
D: -
J: TRBJ2-3
size: -

DNA: TGCGCCAGCAGCTCGCGCAGGGTGGAGAGTGGAAATCAGCCCCAGCATTTT
CDR3: CASSSRRVESGNQPQHF
V: TRBV4-1
D: -
J: TRBJ1-5
size: -

DNA: TGCGCCAGCAGCCAAGATCGGAGCGAGCAGTACTTC
CDR3: CASSQDRSEQYF
V: TRBV4-3
D: -
J: TRBJ2-7
size: few

DNA: TGTGCCAGCAGCTTAGTTGTAGGTTCCTTTATGGACGAGCAGTACTTC
CDR3: CASSLVVGSFMDEQYF
V: TRBV7-2
D: -
J: TRBJ2-7
size: many

DNA: TGTGCCAGCAGGCGCGGGCAGAATAATCAGCCCCAGCATTTT
CDR3: CASRRGQNNQPQHF
V: TRBV12-3/TRBV12-4
D: -
J: TRBJ1-5
size: many

DNA: TGCAGTGCTAGAGATTGGGGGCTTGTGTATGGCTACACCTTC
CDR3: CSARDWGLVYGYTF
V: TRBV20-1
D: -
J: TRBJ1-2
size: many

DNA: TGTGCCAGCAGCCACGCCGGGGAGCTGTTTTTT
CDR3: CASSHAGELFF
V: TRBV3-1
D: -
J: TRBJ2-2
size: few

DNA: TGTGCCAGCTGGGCCGGCTATAGCAATCAGCCCCAGCATTTT
CDR3: CASWAGYSNQPQHF
V: TRBV6-2/TRBV6-3
D: -
J: TRBJ1-5
size: -

DNA: TGTGCCATCAGTGCAACAGAAGAGACCCAGTACTTC
CDR3: CAISATEETQYF
V: TRBV10-3
D: -
J: TRBJ2-5
size: -

DNA: TGTGCCAGCAGCCAAACCGACAGTTACGAGCAGTACTTC
CDR3: CASSQTDSYEQYF
V: TRBV3-1
D: -
J: TRBJ2-7
size: -

DNA: TGTGCCAGCAGTGCCGACACCGCGACGAACACTGAAGCTTTCTTT
CDR3: CASSADTATNTEAFF
V: TRBV2
D: -
J: TRBJ1-1
size: -

DNA: TGTGCCAGCAGTTTATCCTGGGGGCCTACCTATGGCTACACCTTC
CDR3: CASSLSWGPTYGYTF
V: TRBV27
D: -
J: TRBJ1-2
size: few

DNA: TGCAGTGCCATATTTTCTTACAGCTCCTACAATGAGCAGTTCTTC
CDR3: CSAIFSYSSYNEQFF
V: TRBV20-1
D: -
J: TRBJ2-1
size: -

DNA: TGCAGTGCTAGGGGCAAAGGAGGCCAATTTATTATGAACACTGAAGCTTTCTTT
CDR3: CSARGKGGQFIMNTEAFF
V: TRBV20-1
D: -
J: TRBJ1-1
size: -

DNA: TGTGCCAGCAGCTTGGGACGGCCAACTAATGAAAAACTGTTTTTT
CDR3: CASSLGRPTNEKLFF
V: TRBV5-5
D: -
J: TRBJ1-4
size: -

DNA: TGCGCCAGCAGCCGAGAGTGGGGACTAGACGATGAGCAGTTCTTC
CDR3: CASSREWGLDDEQFF
V: TRBV4-3
D: TRBD2
J: TRBJ2-1
size: -

DNA: TGTGCCAGCAGTGAAGCGCTCAGGGCAGTCGAGCAGTACTTC
CDR3: CASSEALRAVEQYF
V: TRBV2
D: -
J: TRBJ2-7
size: few

DNA: TGTGCCAGCTCAACACTCTCATCCGAGCAGTACTTC
CDR3: CASSTLSSEQYF
V: TRBV18
D: -
J: TRBJ2-7
size: few

DNA: TGTGCCAGCAGCCAAGATTCAAGGGGTGGGCAGCCCCAGCATTTT
CDR3: CASSQDSRGGQPQHF
V: TRBV3-1
D: -
J: TRBJ1-5
size: few

DNA: TGTGCCAGCAGTGGTCAGGAGGGCAAAAACATTCAGTACTTC
CDR3: CASSGQEGKNIQYF
V: TRBV2
D: -
J: TRBJ2-4
size: -

DNA: TGTGCCAGCAGCATACGACGAACCGGGGAGCTGTTTTTT
CDR3: CASSIRRTGELFF
V: TRBV7-2
D: -
J: TRBJ2-2
size: few

DNA: TGTGCCAGCAGGAGGGACAGGGTAATCAATCAGCCCCAGCATTTT
CDR3: CASRRDRVINQPQHF
V: TRBV6-2/TRBV6-3
D: TRBD1
J: TRBJ1-5
size: -

DNA: TGTGCCAGCGTAGGGCTAGCGGGGGGATACGAGCAGTACTTC
CDR3: CASVGLAGGYEQYF
V: TRBV21-1
D: -
J: TRBJ2-7
size: few

DNA: TGTGCCAGCAGCCGCATCCAGGGGAGCGGCTACACCTTC
CDR3: CASSRIQGSGYTF
V: TRBV3-1
D: -
J: TRBJ1-2
size: many

DNA: TGTGCCAGCAGCGAAGACAGGGGGCGGAACACTGAAGCTTTCTTT
CDR3: CASSEDRGRNTEAFF
V: TRBV7-3
D: TRBD1
J: TRBJ1-1
size: -

DNA: TGTGCCAGCAGGCAGTATCGGGACGGAACCTACAATGAGCAGTTCTTC
CDR3: CASRQYRDGTYNEQFF
V: TRBV6-5
D: -
J: TRBJ2-1
size: -

DNA: TGTGCCAGCAGCAGTAGCGGGGATTTCTACAATGAGCAGTTCTTC
CDR3: CASSSSGDFYNEQFF
V: TRBV12-3/TRBV12-4
D: TRBD2
J: TRBJ2-1
size: many

DNA: TGTGCCAGCAGTTTGTCCATTCGGGTCGGAAGACACTTC
CDR3: CASSLSIRVGRHF
V: TRBV12-3/TRBV12-4
D: -
J: TRBJ2-5
size: -

DNA: TGCGCCAGCAGCCAAGGGGTGGATTACAATGAGCAGTTCTTC
CDR3: CASSQGVDYNEQFF
V: TRBV4-1
D: -
J: TRBJ2-1
size: once

DNA: TGCGCCAGCAGCCAAGCCCCACGGGGGAACACTGAAGCTTTCTTT
CDR3: CASSQAPRGNTEAFF
V: TRBV4-3
D: -
J: TRBJ1-1
size: -

DNA: TGCAGTGCTAGAGACCCGGGACTAGCGGGGAAAGAGACCCAGTACTTC
CDR3: CSARDPGLAGKETQYF
V: TRBV20-1
D: TRBD2
J: TRBJ2-5
size: -

DNA: TGCAGTGCCCCTAAGGGGAGCGGGGCTCAAGAGACCCAGTACTTC
CDR3: CSAPKGSGAQETQYF
V: TRBV20-1
D: TRBD2
J: TRBJ2-5
size: few